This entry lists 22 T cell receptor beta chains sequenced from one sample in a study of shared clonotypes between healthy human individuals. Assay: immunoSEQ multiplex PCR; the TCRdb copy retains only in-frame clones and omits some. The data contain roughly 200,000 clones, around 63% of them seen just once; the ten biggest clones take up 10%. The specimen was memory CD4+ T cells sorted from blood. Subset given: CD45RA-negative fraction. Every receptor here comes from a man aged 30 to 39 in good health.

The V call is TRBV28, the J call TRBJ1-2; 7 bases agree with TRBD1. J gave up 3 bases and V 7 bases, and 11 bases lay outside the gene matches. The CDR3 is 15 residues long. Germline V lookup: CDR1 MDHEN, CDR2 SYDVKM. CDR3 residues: CASTRGPFLDYGYTF. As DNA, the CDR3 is TGTGCCAGCACTAGGGGGCCGTTCTTGGACTATGGCTACACCTTC.

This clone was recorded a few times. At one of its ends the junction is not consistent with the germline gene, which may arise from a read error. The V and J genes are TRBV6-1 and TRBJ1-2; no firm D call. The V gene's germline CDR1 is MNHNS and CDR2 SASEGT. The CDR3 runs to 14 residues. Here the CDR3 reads CASSDGIRPGESSF. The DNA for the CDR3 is TGTGCCAGCAGCGATGGGATTAGGCCCGGAGAGTCTTCCTTC.

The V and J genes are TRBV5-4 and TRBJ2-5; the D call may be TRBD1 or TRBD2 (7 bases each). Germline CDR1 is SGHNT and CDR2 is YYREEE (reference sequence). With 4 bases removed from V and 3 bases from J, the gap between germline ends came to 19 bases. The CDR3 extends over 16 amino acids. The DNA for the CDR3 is TGTGCCAGCAGCCTGGGGGGGAGGGGGCGCAAAGAGACCCAGTACTTC. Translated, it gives CASSLGGRGRKETQYF.

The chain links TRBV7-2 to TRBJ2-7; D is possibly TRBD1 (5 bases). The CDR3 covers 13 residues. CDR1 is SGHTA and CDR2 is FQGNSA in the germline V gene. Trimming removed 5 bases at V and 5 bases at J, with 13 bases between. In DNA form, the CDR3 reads TGTGCCAGCAGCGCAGGCAGGGTCCACGAGCAGTACTTC. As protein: CASSAGRVHEQYF.

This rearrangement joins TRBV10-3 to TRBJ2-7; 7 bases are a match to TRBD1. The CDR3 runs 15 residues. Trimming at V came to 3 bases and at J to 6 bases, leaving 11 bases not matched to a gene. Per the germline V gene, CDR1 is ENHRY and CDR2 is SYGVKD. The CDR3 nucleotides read TGTGCCATCAGTGATTTGACAGGGTATATCGGCGAGCAGTACTTC. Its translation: CAISDLTGYIGEQYF.

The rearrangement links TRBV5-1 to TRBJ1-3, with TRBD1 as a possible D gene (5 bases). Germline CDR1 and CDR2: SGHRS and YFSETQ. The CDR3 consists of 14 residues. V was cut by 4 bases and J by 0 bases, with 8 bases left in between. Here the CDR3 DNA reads TGCGCCAGCAGCCCGGGACTCTCTGGAAACACCATATATTTT. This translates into CASSPGLSGNTIYF. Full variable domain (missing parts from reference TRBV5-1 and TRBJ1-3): KAGVTQTPRYLIKTRGQQVTLSCSPISGHRSVSWYQQTPGQGLQFLFEYFSETQRNKGNFPGRFSGRQFSNSRSEMNVSTLELGDSALYLCASSPGLSGNTIYFGEGSWLTVV.

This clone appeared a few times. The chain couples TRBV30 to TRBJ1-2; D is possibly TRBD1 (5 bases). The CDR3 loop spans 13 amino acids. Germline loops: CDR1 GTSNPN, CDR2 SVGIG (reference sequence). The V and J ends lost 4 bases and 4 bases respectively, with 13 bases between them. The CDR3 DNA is TGTGCCTGGAACGACGACAGAGGCTATGGCTACACCTTC. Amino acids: CAWNDDRGYGYTF.

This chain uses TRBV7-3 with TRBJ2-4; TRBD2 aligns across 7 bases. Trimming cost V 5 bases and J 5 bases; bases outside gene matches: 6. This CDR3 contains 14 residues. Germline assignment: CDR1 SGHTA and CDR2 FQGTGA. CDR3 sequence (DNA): TGTGCCAGCAGCCCAACGGGGGGACAAAACATTCAGTACTTC. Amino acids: CASSPTGGQNIQYF.

This CDR3 reads CASSPVRDTNTEAFF. The CDR3 region has the DNA TGTGCCAGCAGCCCCGTCAGGGACACCAACACTGAAGCTTTCTTT. This chain connects TRBV5-6 to TRBJ1-1, with D perhaps matching TRBD1 (6 bases). This CDR3 has 15 residues. Germline loops: CDR1 SGHDT, CDR2 YYEEEE. The ends were cut back, 4 bases at V and 2 bases at J, with 15 bases in the middle.

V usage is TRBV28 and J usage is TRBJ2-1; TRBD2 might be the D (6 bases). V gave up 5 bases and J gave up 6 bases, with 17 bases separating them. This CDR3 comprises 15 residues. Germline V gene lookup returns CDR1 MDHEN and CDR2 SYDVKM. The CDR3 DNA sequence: TGTGCCAGCAGTCCTGGGGGGTGGTCAGTCAATGAGCAGTTCTTC. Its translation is CASSPGGWSVNEQFF.

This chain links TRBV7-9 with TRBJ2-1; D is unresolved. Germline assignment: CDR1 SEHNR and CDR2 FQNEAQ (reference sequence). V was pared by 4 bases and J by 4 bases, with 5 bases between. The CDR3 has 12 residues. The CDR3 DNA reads TGTGCCAGCAGCTCCACATACAATGAGCAGTTCTTC. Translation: CASSSTYNEQFF.

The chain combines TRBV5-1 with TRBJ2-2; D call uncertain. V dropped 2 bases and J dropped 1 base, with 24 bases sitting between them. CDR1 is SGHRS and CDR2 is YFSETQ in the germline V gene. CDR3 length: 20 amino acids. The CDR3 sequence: CASSFDPLKVPSMNTGELFF. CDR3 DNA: TGCGCCAGCAGCTTCGACCCACTCAAGGTCCCATCGATGAACACCGGGGAGCTGTTTTTT.

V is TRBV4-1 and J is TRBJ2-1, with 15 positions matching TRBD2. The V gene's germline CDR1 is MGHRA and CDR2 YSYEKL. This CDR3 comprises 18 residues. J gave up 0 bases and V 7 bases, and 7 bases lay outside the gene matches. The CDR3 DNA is TGCGCCAGCATGAAGGGACTAGCGGGAGGTATCTCCTACAATGAGCAGTTCTTC. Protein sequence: CASMKGLAGGISYNEQFF.

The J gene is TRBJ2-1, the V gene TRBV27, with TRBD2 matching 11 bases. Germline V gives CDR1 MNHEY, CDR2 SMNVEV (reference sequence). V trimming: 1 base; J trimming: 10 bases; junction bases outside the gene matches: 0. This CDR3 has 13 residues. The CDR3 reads CASSLLAGGEQFF. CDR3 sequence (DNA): TGTGCCAGCAGTTTATTAGCGGGAGGGGAGCAGTTCTTC.

CDR3 loop: CASTWGGIATNEKLFF. The DNA of the CDR3 is TGTGCCAGCACCTGGGGTGGGATTGCAACTAATGAAAAACTGTTTTTT. The rearrangement links TRBV28 to TRBJ1-4; no definite D call. The CDR3 sequence is 16 residues long. Germline loops: CDR1 MDHEN, CDR2 SYDVKM. Trimming left V 7 bases short and J 0 bases short, with 15 bases between.

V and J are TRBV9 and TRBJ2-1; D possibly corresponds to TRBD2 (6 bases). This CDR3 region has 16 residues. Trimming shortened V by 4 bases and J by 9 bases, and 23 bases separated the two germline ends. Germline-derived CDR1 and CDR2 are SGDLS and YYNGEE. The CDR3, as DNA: TGTGCCAGCAGCATCGGACCCAAGGGGACTTCGAGTGAGCAGTTCTTC. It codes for CASSIGPKGTSSEQFF. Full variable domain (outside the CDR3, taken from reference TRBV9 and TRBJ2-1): DSGVTQTPKHLITATGQRVTLRCSPRSGDLSVYWYQQSLDQGLQFLIQYYNGEERAKGNILERFSAQQFPDLHSELNLSSLELGDSALYFCASSIGPKGTSSEQFFGPGTRLTVL.

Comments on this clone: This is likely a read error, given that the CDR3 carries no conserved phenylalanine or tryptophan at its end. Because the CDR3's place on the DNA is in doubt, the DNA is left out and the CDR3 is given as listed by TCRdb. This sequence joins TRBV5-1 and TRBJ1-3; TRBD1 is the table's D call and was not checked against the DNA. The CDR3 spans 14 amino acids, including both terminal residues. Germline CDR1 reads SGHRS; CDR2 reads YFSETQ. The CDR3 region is CASSSDGEETAGSL.

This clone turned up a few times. The CDR3 nucleotides read TGTGCCAGCAGCTCCCCCGGGACTAAGTACAATGAGCAGTTCTTC. Translating it yields CASSSPGTKYNEQFF. The V gene is TRBV11-2, the J gene TRBJ2-1, with TRBD2 matching 7 bases. The CDR3 runs to 15 residues. Germline assignment: CDR1 SGHAT and CDR2 FQNNGV. Trimming at V came to 4 bases and at J to 4 bases, leaving 7 bases not matched to a gene.

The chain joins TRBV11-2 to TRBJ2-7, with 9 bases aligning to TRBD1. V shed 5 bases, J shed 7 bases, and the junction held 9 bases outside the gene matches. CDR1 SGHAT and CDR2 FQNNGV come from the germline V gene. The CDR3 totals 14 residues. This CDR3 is CASSTGTGSREQYF. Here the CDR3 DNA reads TGTGCCAGCAGCACGGGGACAGGGTCACGGGAGCAGTACTTC.

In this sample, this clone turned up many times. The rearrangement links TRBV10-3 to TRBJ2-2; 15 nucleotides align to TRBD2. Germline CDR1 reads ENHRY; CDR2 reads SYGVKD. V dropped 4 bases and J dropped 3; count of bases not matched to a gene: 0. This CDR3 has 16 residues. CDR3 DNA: TGTGCCATCAGTGGGACTAGCGGGAGGGACACCGGGGAGCTGTTTTTT. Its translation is CAISGTSGRDTGELFF.

Here the CDR3 DNA reads TGTGCCAGCAGTGGGTCCGTGGGGGGGCATGGTAATGAAAAACTGTTTTTT. As protein: CASSGSVGGHGNEKLFF. The chain has TRBV28 and TRBJ1-4; TRBD1 might be the D (6 bases). Trimming shortened V by 5 bases and J by 4 bases, and 20 bases separated the two germline ends. Germline lookup yields CDR1 MDHEN and CDR2 SYDVKM. This CDR3 is 17 amino acids long.

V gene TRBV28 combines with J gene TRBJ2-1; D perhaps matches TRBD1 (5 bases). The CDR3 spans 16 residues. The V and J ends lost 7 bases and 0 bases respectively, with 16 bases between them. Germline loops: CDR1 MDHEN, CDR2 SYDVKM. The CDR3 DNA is TGTGCCAGCAAGGAAGGGGCTCTTAGCTCCTACAATGAGCAGTTCTTC. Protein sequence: CASKEGALSSYNEQFF.